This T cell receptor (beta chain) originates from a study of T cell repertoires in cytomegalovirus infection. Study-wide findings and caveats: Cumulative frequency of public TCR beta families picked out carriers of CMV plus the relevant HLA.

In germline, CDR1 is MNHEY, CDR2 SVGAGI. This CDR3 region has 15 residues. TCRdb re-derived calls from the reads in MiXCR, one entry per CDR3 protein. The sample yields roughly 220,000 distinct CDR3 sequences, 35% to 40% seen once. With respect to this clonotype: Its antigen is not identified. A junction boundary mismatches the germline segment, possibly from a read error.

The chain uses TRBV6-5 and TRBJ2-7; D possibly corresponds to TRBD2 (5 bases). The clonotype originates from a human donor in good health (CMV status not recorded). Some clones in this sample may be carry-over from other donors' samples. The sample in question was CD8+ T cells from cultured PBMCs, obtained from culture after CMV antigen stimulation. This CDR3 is CASSYSNRGLYEQNF. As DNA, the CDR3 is TGTGCCAGCAGTTACTCGAACCGGGGTTTGTACGAGCAGAACTTC.